Listed below are T cell receptor beta chains from one sample, sequenced in a study of neurological immune-mediated disorders. TCRdb processed the 5' RACE reads anew with MiXCR; each CDR3 protein has one entry. In the table there are under 40,000 distinct CDR3 sequences, 7% to 8.5% of which are singletons. Material for sequencing was CD4+ T cells from blood. These receptors were collected from a man in his forties or fifties in good health. CDR3s include the opening cysteine and the closing phenylalanine or tryptophan. A D gene is named only where the DNA matches it firmly. For some rows the clone size is stated as once, few or many, or as a class when expanded; others skip it.

size	V	J	D	CDR3	DNA
-	TRBV4-1	TRBJ2-1	-	CASSQGPELDNEQFF	TGCGCCAGCAGCCAAGGTCCGGAGTTGGACAATGAGCAGTTCTTC
many	TRBV5-1	TRBJ2-1	TRBD2	CASSLQAGENNEQFF	TGCGCCAGCAGCCTCCAAGCGGGAGAGAACAATGAGCAGTTCTTC
many	TRBV20-1	TRBJ1-1	-	CSARVSSGNTEAFF	TGCAGTGCTAGAGTGTCGTCAGGGAACACTGAAGCTTTCTTT
-	TRBV29-1	TRBJ2-7	TRBD2	CSVGTSEHYEQYF	TGCAGCGTAGGGACTAGCGAGCACTACGAGCAGTACTTC
-	TRBV10-3	TRBJ2-3	-	CAITGTADTQYF	TGTGCCATCACCGGGACGGCGGATACGCAGTATTTT
-	TRBV20-1	TRBJ2-5	-	CSARDGGGQETQYF	TGCAGTGCTAGAGATGGCGGTGGCCAAGAGACCCAGTACTTC
-	TRBV7-2	TRBJ2-7	-	CASSPASYAEQYF	TGTGCCAGCAGCCCCGCAAGTTACGCCGAGCAGTACTTC
many	TRBV27	TRBJ2-5	TRBD1	CASSPRSGGGETQYF	TGTGCCAGCAGCCCTCGCTCAGGGGGCGGGGAGACCCAGTACTTC
many	TRBV5-1	TRBJ2-1	TRBD1	CASSLDRGSDEQFF	TGCGCCAGCAGCTTGGACAGGGGGAGCGATGAGCAGTTCTTC
few	TRBV23-1	TRBJ2-7	TRBD1	CASSQKSRQGETEQYF	TGCGCCAGCAGTCAAAAGTCGCGACAGGGGGAGACCGAGCAGTACTTC
many	TRBV7-9	TRBJ1-4	TRBD1	CASSPVKQGFHEKLFF	TGTGCCAGCAGCCCTGTAAAACAGGGGTTTCATGAAAAACTGTTTTTT
many	TRBV4-1	TRBJ2-3	-	CASSQDPGQLIDTQYF	TGCGCCAGCAGCCAAGATCCGGGACAACTTATAGATACGCAGTATTTT
few	TRBV4-3	TRBJ2-3	-	CASSLTVSTDTQYF	TGCGCCAGCAGCCTCACGGTTAGCACAGATACGCAGTATTTT
many	TRBV9	TRBJ2-3	-	CASSVDGDMADTQYF	TGTGCCAGCAGCGTAGATGGAGACATGGCAGATACGCAGTATTTT
many	TRBV7-2	TRBJ2-7	TRBD2	CASSLAGASGRGQYF	TGTGCCAGCAGCTTAGCCGGGGCTAGCGGTAGGGGACAGTACTTC
many	TRBV28	TRBJ1-5	TRBD1	CASSTDRGRQPQHF	TGTGCCAGCAGCACGGACAGGGGGCGTCAGCCCCAGCATTTT
many	TRBV7-9	TRBJ1-6	TRBD1	CASSKGQGSSPLHF	TGTGCCAGCAGCAAGGGACAGGGCAGTTCACCCCTCCACTTT
many	TRBV20-1	TRBJ2-7	-	CSANLQGTYEQYF	TGCAGTGCTAACCTACAGGGTACCTACGAGCAGTACTTC
-	TRBV5-4	TRBJ2-7	-	CASSLVGGDEQYF	TGTGCCAGCAGCTTGGTCGGGGGAGACGAGCAGTACTTC
many	TRBV20-1	TRBJ1-6	TRBD1	CSATPGTGPSPLHF	TGCAGTGCCACCCCCGGGACAGGGCCCTCACCCCTCCACTTT
many	TRBV20-1	TRBJ2-3	TRBD1	CSAARGPSTDTQYF	TGCAGTGCCGCGAGGGGGCCTAGCACAGATACGCAGTATTTT
many	TRBV7-2	TRBJ2-7	-	CASSLVTGSYEQYF	TGTGCCAGCAGCTTAGTGACAGGCAGCTACGAGCAGTACTTC
-	TRBV4-3	TRBJ2-5	TRBD2	CASSQASSGGVETQYF	TGCGCCAGCAGCCAAGCCTCTAGCGGGGGAGTGGAGACCCAGTACTTC
many	TRBV4-2	TRBJ2-3	TRBD2	CASSQEGGSADTQYF	TGTGCCAGCAGCCAAGAAGGCGGGAGTGCAGATACGCAGTATTTT
many	TRBV10-3	TRBJ2-3	TRBD2	CAISEVQGGLAGVGTDTQYF	TGTGCCATCAGTGAGGTGCAGGGCGGTCTAGCGGGAGTCGGCACAGATACGCAGTATTTT
many	TRBV29-1	TRBJ2-7	TRBD1	CSVEQGDPPYEQYF	TGCAGCGTGGAACAGGGGGATCCCCCCTACGAGCAGTACTTC
many	TRBV20-1	TRBJ2-3	-	CSTRDRGYTDTQYF	TGCAGTACTAGAGATCGGGGGTACACAGATACGCAGTATTTT
many	TRBV5-1	TRBJ2-3	-	CASSKPGGTDTQYF	TGCGCCAGCAGCAAGCCCGGTGGCACAGATACGCAGTATTTT
many	TRBV20-1	TRBJ2-1	-	CSARDCLYWDWIIEQFF	TGCAGTGCTAGAGATTGTCTTTATTGGGACTGGATAATAGAGCAGTTCTTC
many	TRBV7-2	TRBJ2-2	-	CASSPQGMDTGELFF	TGTGCCAGCAGCCCCCAGGGAATGGACACCGGGGAGCTGTTTTTT
-	TRBV30	TRBJ2-3	-	CAWSGSGVAQYF	TGTGCCTGGAGTGGTTCAGGGGTTGCGCAGTATTTT
-	TRBV29-1	TRBJ2-2	TRBD1	CSVSRQGNTGELFF	TGCAGCGTTTCACGACAGGGGAACACCGGGGAGCTGTTTTTT
many	TRBV20-1	TRBJ2-7	TRBD2	CSASGLAGVGGEQYF	TGCAGTGCTTCGGGACTAGCGGGAGTGGGCGGCGAGCAGTACTTC
many	TRBV6-1	TRBJ1-2	-	CASSAGTAPRGYTF	TGTGCCAGCAGTGCCGGGACGGCTCCTCGGGGCTACACCTTC
many	TRBV19	TRBJ2-6	TRBD1	CASSTWTGSGANVLTF	TGTGCCAGTAGTACCTGGACAGGGTCTGGGGCCAACGTCCTGACTTTC
few	TRBV20-1	TRBJ2-1	-	CSAKRRNNEQFF	TGCAGTGCGAAGAGAAGGAACAATGAGCAGTTCTTC
many	TRBV5-1	TRBJ2-7	TRBD1	CASSLEGQTYEQYF	TGCGCCAGCAGCTTGGAGGGACAGACCTACGAGCAGTACTTC
many	TRBV5-6	TRBJ1-2	-	CASSLRNGDGYTF	TGTGCCAGCAGCTTGAGAAACGGGGATGGCTACACCTTC
many	TRBV5-1	TRBJ1-5	-	CASSPQGHQPQHF	TGCGCCAGCAGCCCACAGGGACATCAGCCCCAGCATTTT
many	TRBV6-5	TRBJ1-1	TRBD1	CASSRPGTGGRNTEAFF	TGTGCCAGCAGCCGTCCAGGGACAGGGGGCCGGAACACTGAAGCTTTCTTT
many	TRBV27	TRBJ2-1	TRBD2	CASSLRGTSGRAEDNEQFF	TGTGCCAGCAGTTTACGTGGGACTAGCGGGAGGGCCGAGGACAATGAGCAGTTCTTC
many	TRBV20-1	TRBJ1-3	-	CSARKDGSSGNTIYF	TGCAGTGCTAGGAAGGACGGGAGCTCTGGAAACACCATATATTTT